One sample yielded the 6 T cell receptor beta chains listed below, sequenced in a study of patients and donors after allogeneic stem cell transplantation. TCRdb reprocessed the RT-PCR reads with MiXCR, giving one entry per CDR3 protein. The sample comprises approximately 200,000 distinct CDR3 sequences, 13% to 15% of which are singletons, and around 10% rests with the top ten. Sequenced: blood, either unsorted or a sorted T cell fraction (not recorded which). These receptors were taken from a human donor who was either an allogeneic HSCT recipient or a stem cell or donor lymphocyte infusion donor (not recorded which). It is not recorded whose cells these are; they may come from a transplant donor.

This clonotype showed up just a few times. The V gene is TRBV19, the J gene TRBJ2-1; tentatively, D is TRBD2 (5 bases). Trimming stripped 6 bases from V and 8 bases from J, with 20 bases between. This CDR3 is built from 15 residues. Per the germline V gene, CDR1 is LNHDA and CDR2 is SQIVND (reference sequence). This CDR3 reads CASSQSILEVHEQFF. DNA of the CDR3: TGTGCCAGTAGCCAATCCATACTAGAGGTCCATGAGCAGTTCTTC.

This clonotype showed up many times. The rearrangement uses TRBV20-1 and TRBJ2-4; weak D call: TRBD2 (6 bases). The CDR3 is 14 amino acids. Germline lookup yields CDR1 DFQATT and CDR2 SNEGSKA (reference sequence). Between the trimmed V and J ends, which lost 5 bases and 0 bases, there was a span of 11 bases. The CDR3 DNA follows: TGCAGTGCTCCGAGCGGGCCAGCCAAAAACATTCAGTACTTC. It translates to CSAPSGPAKNIQYF.

This clonotype showed up many times. V is TRBV12-3 or TRBV12-4 and J is TRBJ2-7, with a tentative D call TRBD2 (6 bases). There are 16 residues in the CDR3. The ends were cut back, 2 bases at V and 5 bases at J, with 19 bases in the middle. As DNA, the CDR3 is TGTGCCAGCAGTTTACGAGTGGGAGGCAGGTCGAACGAGCAGTACTTC. Protein product: CASSLRVGGRSNEQYF.

This clonotype has at least ten counts. J is TRBJ2-1 and V is TRBV14; 8 bases map to TRBD2. This CDR3 has 15 residues. V lost 4 bases to trimming and J lost 5 bases; unmatched junction nucleotides: 7. Per germline, CDR1 SGHDN and CDR2 FVKESK. The CDR3 sequence is CASSPLGGVNNEQFF. The CDR3 bases are TGTGCCAGCAGCCCCCTCGGGGGGGTGAACAATGAGCAGTTCTTC.

This CDR3 is CSVGSGGNYGYTF. The CDR3 DNA sequence: TGCAGCGTTGGGTCAGGGGGCAACTATGGCTACACCTTC. The rearrangement joins TRBV29-1 to TRBJ1-2, with TRBD1 matching over 8 bases. This CDR3 has 13 amino acids. The germline V gene has CDR1 SQVTM and CDR2 ANQGSEA. V shed 4 bases, J shed 2 bases, and the junction held 3 bases outside the gene matches.

This clonotype appeared many times. The gene calls are TRBV7-2 and TRBJ1-4, with D possibly TRBD1 on 6 matching bases. The V and J ends lost 2 bases and 2 bases respectively, with 12 bases between them. This CDR3 region has 16 residues. From germline, CDR1 is SGHTA and CDR2 FQGNSA. In DNA, the CDR3 is TGTGCCAGCAGCTTATCACTACAGGGCACTAATGAAAAACTGTTTTTT. It yields the protein CASSLSLQGTNEKLFF.